The 15 T cell receptor beta chains presented below share a single source sample, sequenced in a study of T cells after posttransplantation cyclophosphamide. Method: immunoSEQ multiplex PCR; TCRdb's copy keeps in-frame clones and lacks some. The sample contains 40,000 to 55,000 clones, none occurring once; roughly 2.4% lies in the top ten. Source material: PBMCs. Receptor source: a man aged 35 to 55 in good health, CMV-negative, and a related stem cell transplant donor.

This clone has ten or more counts. CDR3 in amino acids: CASSWRYEQYF. The CDR3 DNA reads as TGTGCCAGCAGCTGGAGGTACGAGCAGTACTTC. The V call is TRBV5-5, the J call TRBJ2-7; D might be TRBD2 (5 bases). Germline V gene sequence: CDR1 SGHKS, CDR2 YYEKEE (reference sequence). This CDR3 contains 11 residues. V lost 3 bases, J lost 4 bases, and 5 bases lay in between.

The rearrangement links TRBV6-6 to TRBJ1-1; D gene uncertain. Looked up from germline, CDR1 is MNHNY and CDR2 is SVGAGI (reference sequence). The CDR3 is 13 amino acids. The V end was cut by 2 bases, the J end by 6 bases, with 10 bases between. CDR3 protein: CASSYLLSAEAFF. The DNA for the CDR3 is TGTGCCAGCAGTTACCTACTCTCGGCTGAAGCTTTCTTT.

This clone was found many times. The CDR3 bases are TGTGCCAGCAGTGAGTCGGGACAGGACGCGCAGCCCCAGCATTTT. Translating it yields CASSESGQDAQPQHF. The chain joins TRBV25-1 to TRBJ1-5; 8 bases align to TRBD1. The CDR3 spans 15 residues. The germline gives CDR1 MGHDK, CDR2 SYGVNS. Unmatched junction bases numbered 8, after V lost 3 bases and J lost 7 bases.

This clone was seen at least ten times. The junction does not match germline at one end; this may be a read error. V gene TRBV6-5 combines with J gene TRBJ1-1; D is ambiguous. The V gene's germline CDR1 is MNHEY and CDR2 SVGAGI. The CDR3 has 14 amino acids. The CDR3 protein is CASSNTGRNAEAFF. In DNA form, the CDR3 reads TGTGCCAGCAGTAACACCGGGAGGAACGCTGAAGCTTTCTTT.

This clone was detected many times. The chain carries TRBV29-1 and TRBJ2-2; possible D gene TRBD2, 6 bases. The CDR3 runs to 12 residues. V lost 3 bases, J lost 6 bases, and 8 bases lay in between. Germline V lookup: CDR1 SQVTM, CDR2 ANQGSEA. In DNA, the CDR3 is TGCAGCGTTGAGCGACTAGCCGGGGAGCTGTTTTTT. Translated: CSVERLAGELFF.

This clone was seen ten or more times. The chain recombines TRBV28 with TRBJ2-1, with 7 nucleotides matching TRBD2. Germline V gene lookup returns CDR1 MDHEN and CDR2 SYDVKM. The CDR3 consists of 16 residues. Unmatched junction bases numbered 6, after V lost 4 bases and J lost 0 bases. CDR3 sequence: CASSSRDYSSYNEQFF. Here the CDR3 DNA reads TGTGCCAGCAGTTCCCGGGACTATAGCTCCTACAATGAGCAGTTCTTC.

This clone came up many times. This chain connects TRBV9 to TRBJ2-2; 9 nucleotides align to TRBD1. Germline V gene data show CDR1 as SGDLS and CDR2 as YYNGEE. This CDR3 spans 15 amino acids. V was clipped by 4 bases and J by 6 bases; unmatched bases: 7. The CDR3 loop reads CASSPPGTGSGELFF. In nucleotides, the CDR3 is TGTGCCAGCAGCCCGCCCGGGACAGGGTCCGGGGAGCTGTTTTTT.

The table lists this clone with a few counts. The chain uses TRBV25-1 and TRBJ2-5; 8 bases align to TRBD1. The J call may be wrong; the DNA end is better matched by TRBJ2-7. In germline, CDR1 is MGHDK, CDR2 SYGVNS. The CDR3 contains 15 residues. For the CDR3, the DNA is TGTGCCAGCAGTGAGGGGACAGGTAGCTCCTACGAGCAGTACTTC. Protein: CASSEGTGSSYEQYF.

This clone was seen many times. CDR3 residues: CASSLVGGQGGTEAFF. In nucleotides, the CDR3 is TGTGCCAGCAGCTTAGTGGGGGGACAGGGTGGCACTGAAGCTTTCTTT. The chain recombines TRBV7-2 with TRBJ1-1, with TRBD1 matching 9 bases. V lost 1 base, J lost 4 bases, and 7 bases stayed unmatched. CDR3 length: 16 residues. Germline V CDR1 and CDR2: SGHTA, FQGNSA.

This clone was counted at least ten times. V is TRBV28 and J is TRBJ2-1; 8 bases fit TRBD1. Unmatched junction bases numbered 8, after V lost 7 bases and J lost 0 bases. The length of the CDR3 is 16 residues. Looked up from germline, CDR1 is MDHEN and CDR2 is SYDVKM. This CDR3 is CASTRTGSSSYNEQFF. CDR3 nucleotides: TGTGCCAGCACCCGGACAGGGTCGAGCTCCTACAATGAGCAGTTCTTC.

The chain has TRBV18 and TRBJ2-7; TRBD2 aligns across 12 bases. The germline CDR1 and CDR2 sequences are KGHSH and LQKENI. V lost 3 bases, J lost 4 bases, and 10 bases stayed unmatched. The CDR3 extends over 17 amino acids. The CDR3 loop is CASSPRTSGKSLYEQYF. In DNA form, the CDR3 reads TGTGCCAGCTCACCGAGGACTAGCGGGAAGAGTCTGTACGAGCAGTACTTC.

This clone has ten or more counts. The chain employs TRBV18 and TRBJ2-5, with D unresolved. V lost 3 bases to trimming and J lost 5 bases, with 13 bases between them. The germline CDR1 and CDR2 sequences are KGHSH and LQKENI. The CDR3 has 14 amino acids. CDR3 amino acids: CASSPSGLWETQYF. DNA of the CDR3: TGTGCCAGCTCACCTTCGGGTCTATGGGAGACCCAGTACTTC.

This clone was observed many times. The gene calls are TRBV10-3 and TRBJ1-4; D gene uncertain. V shed 4 bases and J shed 0 bases, with 9 bases lying between them. Germline V lookup: CDR1 ENHRY, CDR2 SYGVKD. The CDR3 covers 15 residues. CDR3 sequence reads: CAISAQEATNEKLFF. For the CDR3, the DNA is TGTGCCATCAGTGCTCAGGAGGCAACTAATGAAAAACTGTTTTTT.

This clone came up many times. The V and J genes are TRBV5-1 and TRBJ2-7, with 13 nucleotides matching TRBD2. The CDR3 contains 17 residues. CDR1 and CDR2 (germline): SGHRS, YFSETQ. Losses at the gene ends were 0 bases for V and 5 bases for J; bases not matched to a gene: 8. The CDR3 is CASSLDTLLAGGDEQYF. The CDR3, as DNA: TGCGCCAGCAGCTTGGACACTTTACTAGCGGGAGGGGACGAGCAGTACTTC.

This clone was observed at least ten times. CDR3 in DNA: TGTGCCAGTAGGCCGACAGGGTTCTATGGCTACACCTTC. Protein product: CASRPTGFYGYTF. This chain joins TRBV19 and TRBJ1-2, with TRBD1 identical over 7 bases. Germline V lookup: CDR1 LNHDA, CDR2 SQIVND (reference sequence). This CDR3 region has 13 residues. V lost 6 bases to trimming and J lost 4 bases; unmatched junction nucleotides: 5.